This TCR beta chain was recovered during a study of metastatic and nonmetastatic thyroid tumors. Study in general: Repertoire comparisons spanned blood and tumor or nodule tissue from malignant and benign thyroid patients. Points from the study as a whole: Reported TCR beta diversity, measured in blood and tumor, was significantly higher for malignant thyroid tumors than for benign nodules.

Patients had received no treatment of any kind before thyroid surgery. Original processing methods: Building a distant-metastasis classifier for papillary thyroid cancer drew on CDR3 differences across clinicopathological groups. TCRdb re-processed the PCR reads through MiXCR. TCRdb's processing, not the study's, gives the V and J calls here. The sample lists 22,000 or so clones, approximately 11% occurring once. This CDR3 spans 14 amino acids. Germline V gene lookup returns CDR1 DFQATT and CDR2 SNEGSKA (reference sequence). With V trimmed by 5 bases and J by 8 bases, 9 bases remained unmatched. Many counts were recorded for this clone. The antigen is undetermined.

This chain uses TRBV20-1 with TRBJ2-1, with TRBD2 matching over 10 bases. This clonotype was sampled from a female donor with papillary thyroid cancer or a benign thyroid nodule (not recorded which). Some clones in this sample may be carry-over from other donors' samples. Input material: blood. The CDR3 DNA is TGCAGTGCTGATCGGGCTAGCGGGAGCTATGAGCAGTTCTTC. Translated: CSADRASGSYEQFF.